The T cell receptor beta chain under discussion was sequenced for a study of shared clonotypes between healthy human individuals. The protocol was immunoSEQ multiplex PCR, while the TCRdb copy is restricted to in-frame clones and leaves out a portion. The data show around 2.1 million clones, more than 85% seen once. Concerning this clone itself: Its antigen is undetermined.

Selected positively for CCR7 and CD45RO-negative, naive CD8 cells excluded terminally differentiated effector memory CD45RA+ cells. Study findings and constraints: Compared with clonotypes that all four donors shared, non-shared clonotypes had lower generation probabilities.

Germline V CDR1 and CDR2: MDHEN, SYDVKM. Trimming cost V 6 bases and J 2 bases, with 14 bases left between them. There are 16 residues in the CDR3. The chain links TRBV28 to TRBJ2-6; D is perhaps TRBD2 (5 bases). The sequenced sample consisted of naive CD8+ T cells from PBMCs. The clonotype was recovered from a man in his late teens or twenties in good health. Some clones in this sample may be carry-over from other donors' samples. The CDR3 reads CASRGIGRPGANVLTF. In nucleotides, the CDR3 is TGTGCCAGCAGGGGGATTGGGAGACCTGGGGCCAACGTCCTGACTTTC.